This T cell receptor beta chain was captured by sequencing in a study of identical twins (dated by TCRdb to the mid-2010s). The study in broad terms: To test whether fetal clonotypes persist, this study deep-sequenced TCR alpha and beta repertoires from monozygotic twins, from unrelated adults of various ages, and from cord blood. To rule out contamination, the twin experiments were replicated at different times with different library preparation protocols.

The CDR3, from cysteine to phenylalanine, totals 11 residues. Only the CDR3 DNA is retained, 33 bases long and in frame from the first base. CDR1 is given as SGHNT and CDR2 as YYREEE, both from the germline V gene (reference sequence). The V end loses 2 bases and the J end loses 7 bases, and a stretch of 6 bases separates them. Every donor in the study was a healthy Caucasian. The twin cohort consisted of three pairs of female monozygotic twins, all aged roughly 18 to 29 years. Peripheral blood mononuclear cells were used as the source from which RNA for TCR libraries was isolated. Overall study results and their limits: Abundant cord blood beta clonotypes carried fewer insertions; young adult naive repertoires showed a weaker similar trend, while memory repertoires showed none. The excess sharing between twins in beta out-of-frame sequences was weaker because fewer shared sequences reduced the signal-to-noise ratio. Compared with coincidental sharing between unrelated individuals, out-of-frame TCR alpha sequences shared between twins showed an excess of sequences with low generation probability. Out-of-frame TCR alpha sharing in monozygotic twins was systematically underestimated by recombination models, whereas sharing between unrelated individuals was in agreement with the recombination models. Zero-insertion analyses could be partly confounded by invariant T cells such as MAIT and iNKT, although diverse VJ usage argued against such confounding for most clonotypes. Conclusions relied on cross-sectional statistical analysis, since the same donors could not be followed over many years.

Library construction relied on 5' RACE. This sample was sequenced with an Illumina HiSeq 2000. Template switching added a universal primer binding site, and the final cDNA carried a unique molecular identifier that allowed TCR cDNA molecules to be counted accurately. First-strand cDNA for TCR alpha and beta chains was synthesized from specific primers in the conserved constant-segment region. To control for contamination, each cDNA library was double barcoded with a SMART-Mk sample barcode plus Illumina barcodes. TruSeq adapter sequences and Illumina sample barcodes were added in two successive PCR steps. Sequencing of the TCR alpha and beta cDNA libraries was done on the Illumina HiSeq platform using custom primers. On the study's bioinformatics: Raw reads were processed with MiGEC to extract unique molecular identifiers, and MiXCR was used to determine CDR3 positions. Recombination models were inferred per individual with the repgenHMM and IGoR tools using an EM algorithm. Shared clonotypes were analyzed with the tcR package in R, and sharing was normalized by the product of cloneset sizes. Out-of-frame nonproductive sequences were analyzed to study raw recombination free of thymic and clonal selection effects. The raw public data were reprocessed by TCRdb itself: fastp quality trimming at Q25, MiXCR clonotype calling, in-frame beta chains only. Rows with a matching CDR3 protein are joined into one entry that keeps the most common DNA and genes. V and J calls and clone size were set by TCRdb, not the authors. Counted in this sample were approximately 890,000 distinct CDR3 sequences; about 12% of them appeared once. The top ten hold 1.5% to 2% of the sample.

Note on this clonotype: Its recognized antigen is unknown. Base qualities were left out, and no much larger clone turns up one base away.

These sequences were also reported in another study, on yellow fever vaccine responses in identical twins. As that second study puts it: The authors reported that the T cell response to vaccination in identical twins appeared partly convergent and partly personalized. The study precisely tracked vaccine-responding T cell clones in identical twins.

This sequence uses TRBV5-4 and TRBJ1-1, with no confidently assigned D gene. What was sequenced was PBMCs. The origin of this receptor is a woman younger than 30 in good health. The DNA sequence is as follows: TGTGCCAGCAGCTTTTATGGTGAAGCTTTCTTT. Protein translation: CASSFYGEAFF.